This is a list of T cell receptor beta chains from one sample in a study of spatial heterogeneity in lung cancer. TCRdb re-called the 5' RACE reads through MiXCR, storing one row per CDR3 protein. The repertoire holds 8,500 to 13,000 distinct CDR3 sequences, with more than 9.5% as singletons. The input for sequencing was lung tumor tissue, taken at surgery. These TCRs come from a male donor with early-stage non-small cell lung cancer. The CDR3 runs from the conserved cysteine through the conserved F or W. D genes are given only for firm matches. Expanded clones are given a class, and other clones once, few, many or no size at all.

v_gene	d_gene	abundance	j_gene	CDR3nt	CDR3aa
TRBV10-3	NA	many	TRBJ1-1	TGTGCCATCAGTGAGCCGGCGGGGGCCGCTGAAGCTTTCTTT	CAISEPAGAAEAFF
TRBV7-6	NA	many	TRBJ1-3	TGTGCCAGCAGCTTATTTCAGGACTACTCTGGAAACACCATATATTTT	CASSLFQDYSGNTIYF
TRBV6-5	NA	few	TRBJ2-3	TGTGCCAGCAGTTTGGTTTACCCTACAGATACGCAGTATTTT	CASSLVYPTDTQYF
TRBV5-1	NA	NA	TRBJ1-1	TGCGCCAGCAGCCCAGCAGCGAACACTGAAGCTTTCTTT	CASSPAANTEAFF
TRBV6-2/TRBV6-3	NA	NA	TRBJ1-5	TGTGCCAGCAGCCGGGGGCAGACGTACCAGCCCCAGCATTTT	CASSRGQTYQPQHF
TRBV28	NA	many	TRBJ1-6	TGTGCCAGCAGCTGGGCAAGCTCCTATAATTCACCCCTCCACTTT	CASSWASSYNSPLHF
TRBV27	NA	few	TRBJ2-5	TGTGCCAGCAGTCCCGGGACTTTCCAGGGGGGGACCCAGTACTTC	CASSPGTFQGGTQYF
TRBV7-2	TRBD2	NA	TRBJ2-3	TGTGCCAGCAGCTTAGTTGCTTGGGGGATAGCGGGAGATACGCAGTATTTT	CASSLVAWGIAGDTQYF
TRBV4-1	TRBD1	medium-sized	TRBJ2-7	TGCGCCAGCAGCCGAGGACAGGGAGAAGGCTACGAGCAGTACTTC	CASSRGQGEGYEQYF
TRBV3-1	NA	many	TRBJ2-2	TGTGCCAGCAGCCTCACGGCGATCGGGGAGCTGTTTTTT	CASSLTAIGELFF
TRBV7-6	TRBD2	medium-sized	TRBJ2-1	TGTGCCAGCAGCGCCGGACTAGCGTTTTACAATGAGCAGTTCTTC	CASSAGLAFYNEQFF
TRBV13	NA	few	TRBJ2-5	TGTGCCAGCAGCCAGAGATGGCAAGAGACCCAGTACTTC	CASSQRWQETQYF
TRBV6-2/TRBV6-3	NA	NA	TRBJ2-3	TGTGCCAGCAGTTACTCGGGGCTGGATACGCAGTATTTT	CASSYSGLDTQYF
TRBV6-6	TRBD2	NA	TRBJ2-1	TGTGCCAGCAGGCGGGAGGAGACCTACAATGAGCAGTTCTTC	CASRREETYNEQFF
TRBV5-6	TRBD1	many	TRBJ2-5	TGTGCCAGCAGCTCAGGGAAGGGGGCTCAGGAGACCCAGTACTTC	CASSSGKGAQETQYF
TRBV19	NA	many	TRBJ2-5	TGTGCCAGTAGTATAGGTGGGGACTACCAAGAGACCCAGTACTTC	CASSIGGDYQETQYF
TRBV20-1	TRBD2	NA	TRBJ2-7	TGCAGTGCTGACTCCGGGACTAGTCTCCGTGAGCAGTACTTC	CSADSGTSLREQYF
TRBV20-1	TRBD1	NA	TRBJ1-5	TGCAGTGCTAGGAGGCAGGGGGTTAATAGCAATCAGCCCCAGCATTTT	CSARRQGVNSNQPQHF
TRBV21-1	NA	few	TRBJ1-3	TGTGCCAGCAGCATTTGGGACAGACGCCCTGGAAACACCATATATTTT	CASSIWDRRPGNTIYF
TRBV28	TRBD1	many	TRBJ1-5	TGTGCCAGCAGGCCTCCACCAGGGGGCGCCATTAATCAGCCCCAGCATTTT	CASRPPPGGAINQPQHF
TRBV11-1	NA	NA	TRBJ2-5	TGTGCCAGCAGCCCAGGAAGCAGTCCACCACAAGAGACCCAGTACTTC	CASSPGSSPPQETQYF
TRBV7-9	NA	many	TRBJ2-1	TGTGCCAGCAGCCCTCAGGGGGGGATTAATGAGCAGTTCTTC	CASSPQGGINEQFF
TRBV10-3	NA	NA	TRBJ2-1	TGTGCCATCAGTGAGAAGGAAACAGTCTACAATGAGCAGTTCTTC	CAISEKETVYNEQFF
TRBV6-5	NA	NA	TRBJ1-1	TGTGCCAGCAGTTACTCGATGGGAGGGAACACTGAAGCTTTCTTT	CASSYSMGGNTEAFF
TRBV11-2	TRBD1	medium-sized	TRBJ2-5	TGTGCCAGCAGCTTAGTTAATACAGGGGAAGAGACCCAGTACTTC	CASSLVNTGEETQYF
TRBV20-1	NA	NA	TRBJ2-7	TGCAGTGCCCTACGTGGGGGTCGGGAGCAGTACTTC	CSALRGGREQYF
TRBV6-1	NA	many	TRBJ2-1	TGTGCCAGCAGTACCCCGCCCCCATCCTACAATGAGCAGTTCTTC	CASSTPPPSYNEQFF
TRBV28	NA	NA	TRBJ2-7	TGTGCCAGCAGTTTTGTGACATCCTACGAGCAGTACTTC	CASSFVTSYEQYF
TRBV4-1	TRBD1	many	TRBJ2-7	TGCGCCAGCAGCCAAGGCCCCGGACAGGGGACCTACGAGCAGTACTTC	CASSQGPGQGTYEQYF
TRBV29-1	NA	NA	TRBJ1-1	TGCAGCGTTGCGTACACTGAAGCTTTCTTT	CSVAYTEAFF
TRBV10-2	NA	many	TRBJ1-2	TGCGCCAGCAGTGAGCGGGGCAGGGGTGGCTACACCTTC	CASSERGRGGYTF
TRBV7-2	TRBD1	NA	TRBJ1-2	TGTGCCAGCAGCGCACGGACAGGGGGCAACTATGGCTACACCTTC	CASSARTGGNYGYTF
TRBV6-1	NA	NA	TRBJ2-1	TGTGCCAGCAGTGAAGGTTTAGGGGCCTCTGAGCAGTTCTTC	CASSEGLGASEQFF
TRBV20-1	NA	few	TRBJ2-5	TGCAGTGCTAGAGACCCCGGAGGCGCTTCCCCGGGGACCCAGTACTTC	CSARDPGGASPGTQYF
TRBV5-1	NA	NA	TRBJ1-2	TGCGCCAGCAGCCGCGAGGGGGCTAACTATGGCTACACCTTC	CASSREGANYGYTF
TRBV2	TRBD1	few	TRBJ2-7	TGTGCCAGCAGTGATCGAACAGGGGGTGCTCCCTACGAGCAGTACTTC	CASSDRTGGAPYEQYF
TRBV5-4	TRBD1	many	TRBJ2-7	TGTGCCAGCAGCCCGGACAGGAACTACGAGCAGTACTTC	CASSPDRNYEQYF
TRBV6-8	NA	many	TRBJ1-2	TGTGCCAGCAGTTTCGGACCTATCCTTAACTATGGCTACACCTTC	CASSFGPILNYGYTF
TRBV28	TRBD1	few	TRBJ2-6	TGTGCCAGCAGTTTATACGGACAGGGTGGCTCTGGGGCCAACGTCCTGACTTTC	CASSLYGQGGSGANVLTF
TRBV5-6	NA	many	TRBJ2-2	TGTGCCAGCAGCACCCTATATGGCACCGGGGAGCTGTTTTTT	CASSTLYGTGELFF
TRBV2	NA	many	TRBJ2-3	TGTGCCAGCAGTGAGCTAGGGTACACAGATACGCAGTATTTT	CASSELGYTDTQYF
TRBV20-1	TRBD1	many	TRBJ2-3	TGCAGTGCTAGAGCCCCCGGACAGGGGACCGGCGGTACGCAGTATTTT	CSARAPGQGTGGTQYF
TRBV7-8	NA	many	TRBJ2-1	TGTGCCAGCAGCTTAGCCAGGGACTTTAGGCGCTATGAGCAGTTCTTC	CASSLARDFRRYEQFF
TRBV9	NA	many	TRBJ2-1	TGTGCCAGCAGCGTAACTAAGTGGGGGACCGCAACCTACAATGAGCAGTTCTTC	CASSVTKWGTATYNEQFF
TRBV28	NA	few	TRBJ2-1	TGTGCCAGCATCTGGAGGTCGAGCACCAATGAGCAGTTCTTC	CASIWRSSTNEQFF
TRBV20-1	NA	many	TRBJ2-1	TGCAGTGCTCAGGTTTCAGGCTACTACAATGAGCAGTTCTTC	CSAQVSGYYNEQFF
TRBV7-9	TRBD1	medium-sized	TRBJ1-6	TGTGCCAGCATATCGGACAGGGTGTATAATTCACCCCTCCACTTT	CASISDRVYNSPLHF
TRBV10-1	TRBD1	few	TRBJ2-2	TGCGCCAGCAGTGAGTCCGGGACAGCCTACGGGACCGGGGAGCTGTTTTTT	CASSESGTAYGTGELFF
TRBV2	TRBD2	few	TRBJ2-3	TGTGCCAGCAGTGCACAACTAGCGGACACAGATACGCAGTATTTT	CASSAQLADTDTQYF
TRBV15	NA	NA	TRBJ2-3	TGTGCCACCAGCCCGGGCGACACCACAGATACGCAGTATTTT	CATSPGDTTDTQYF
TRBV5-1	NA	many	TRBJ2-5	TGCGCCAGCAGCGCAGGGGCCGAAGAGACCCAGTACTTC	CASSAGAEETQYF
TRBV11-2	NA	many	TRBJ1-1	TGTGCCAGCAGCTTGTCTACGAACACTGAAGCTTTCTTT	CASSLSTNTEAFF
TRBV20-1	NA	NA	TRBJ2-7	TGCAGTGCTAGAGTAGGCAGCATTTACGAGCAGTACTTC	CSARVGSIYEQYF
TRBV29-1	NA	many	TRBJ1-1	TGCAGCGTTGAAATCGGGATTGAAGCTTTCTTT	CSVEIGIEAFF
TRBV6-1	NA	NA	TRBJ1-2	TGTGCCAGCAGTGAACCAGGATCCTACTATGGCTACACCTTC	CASSEPGSYYGYTF